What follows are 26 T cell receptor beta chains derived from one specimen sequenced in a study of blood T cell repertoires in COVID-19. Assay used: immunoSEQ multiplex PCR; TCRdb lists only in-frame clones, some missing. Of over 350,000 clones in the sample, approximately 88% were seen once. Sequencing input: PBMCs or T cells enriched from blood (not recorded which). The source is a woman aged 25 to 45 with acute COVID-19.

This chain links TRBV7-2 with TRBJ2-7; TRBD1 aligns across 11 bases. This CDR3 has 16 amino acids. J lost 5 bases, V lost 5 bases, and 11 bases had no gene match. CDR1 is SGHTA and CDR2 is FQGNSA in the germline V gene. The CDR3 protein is CASSPMDRGRADEQYF. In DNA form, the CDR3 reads TGTGCCAGCAGCCCCATGGACAGGGGGCGCGCTGACGAGCAGTACTTC.

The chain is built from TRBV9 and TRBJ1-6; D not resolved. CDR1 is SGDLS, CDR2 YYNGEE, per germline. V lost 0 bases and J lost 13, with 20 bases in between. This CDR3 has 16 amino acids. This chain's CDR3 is CASSVDSSRSSSPLHF. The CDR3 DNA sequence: TGTGCCAGCAGCGTAGATAGCAGTCGATCGTCGTCGCCCCTCCACTTT.

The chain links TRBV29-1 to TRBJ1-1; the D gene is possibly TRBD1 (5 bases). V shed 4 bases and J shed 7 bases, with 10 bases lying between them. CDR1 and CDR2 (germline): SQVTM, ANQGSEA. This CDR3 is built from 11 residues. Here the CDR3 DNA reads TGCAGCGTTGTACGCCAGGGTGAAGCTTTCTTT. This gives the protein CSVVRQGEAFF.

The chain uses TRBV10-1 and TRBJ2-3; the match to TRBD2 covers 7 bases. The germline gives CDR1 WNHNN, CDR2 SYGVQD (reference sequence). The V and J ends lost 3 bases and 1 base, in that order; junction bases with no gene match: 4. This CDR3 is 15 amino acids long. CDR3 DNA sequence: TGCGCCAGCAGTGATCCAGCGGGGCGCACAGATACGCAGTATTTT. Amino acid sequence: CASSDPAGRTDTQYF.

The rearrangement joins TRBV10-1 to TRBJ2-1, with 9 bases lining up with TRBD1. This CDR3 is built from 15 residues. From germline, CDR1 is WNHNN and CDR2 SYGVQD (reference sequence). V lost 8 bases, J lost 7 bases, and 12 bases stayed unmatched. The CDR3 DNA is TGCGCCAGCTGCATTTGGGACAGGGTCGGGAATGAGCAGTTCTTC. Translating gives CASCIWDRVGNEQFF.

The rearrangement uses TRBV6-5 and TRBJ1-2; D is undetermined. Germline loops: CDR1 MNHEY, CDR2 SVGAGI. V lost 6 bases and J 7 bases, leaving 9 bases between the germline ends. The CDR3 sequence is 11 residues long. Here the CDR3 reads CASRSLGGYTF. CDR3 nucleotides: TGTGCCAGCAGGTCTCTAGGTGGCTACACCTTC.

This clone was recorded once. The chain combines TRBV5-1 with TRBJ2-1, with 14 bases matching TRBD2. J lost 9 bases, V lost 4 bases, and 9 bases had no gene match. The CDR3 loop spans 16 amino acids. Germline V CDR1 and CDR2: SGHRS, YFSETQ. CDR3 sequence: CASSLGTSGRLGEQFF. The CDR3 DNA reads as TGCGCCAGCAGCCTAGGGACTAGCGGGAGATTGGGTGAGCAGTTCTTC. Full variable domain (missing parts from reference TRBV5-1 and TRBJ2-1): KAGVTQTPRYLIKTRGQQVTLSCSPISGHRSVSWYQQTPGQGLQFLFEYFSETQRNKGNFPGRFSGRQFSNSRSEMNVSTLELGDSALYLCASSLGTSGRLGEQFFGPGTRLTVL.

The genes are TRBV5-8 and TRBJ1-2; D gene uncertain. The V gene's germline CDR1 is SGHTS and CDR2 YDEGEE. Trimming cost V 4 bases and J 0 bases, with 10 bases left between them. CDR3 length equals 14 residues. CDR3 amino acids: CASSLAGANYGYTF. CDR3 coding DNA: TGTGCCAGCAGCCTCGCGGGAGCTAACTATGGCTACACCTTC.

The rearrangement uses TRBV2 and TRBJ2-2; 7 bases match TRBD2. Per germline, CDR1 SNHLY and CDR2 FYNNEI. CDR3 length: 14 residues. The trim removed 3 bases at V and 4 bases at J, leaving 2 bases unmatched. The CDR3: CASSEGRVTGELFF. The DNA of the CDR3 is TGTGCCAGCAGTGAGGGGAGGGTCACCGGGGAGCTGTTTTTT.

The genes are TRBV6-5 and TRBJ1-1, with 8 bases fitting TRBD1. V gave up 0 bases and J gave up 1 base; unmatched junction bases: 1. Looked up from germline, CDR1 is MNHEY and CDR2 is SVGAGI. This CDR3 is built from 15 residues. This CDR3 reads CASSYSGTGNTEAFF. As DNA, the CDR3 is TGTGCCAGCAGTTACTCAGGGACAGGGAACACTGAAGCTTTCTTT.

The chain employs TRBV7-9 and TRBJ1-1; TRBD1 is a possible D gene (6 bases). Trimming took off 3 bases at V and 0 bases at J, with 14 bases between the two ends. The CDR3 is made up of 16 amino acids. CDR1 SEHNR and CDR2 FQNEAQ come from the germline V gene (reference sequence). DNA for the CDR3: TGTGCCAGCAGCTTCGACAGGAGCCCCATGAACACTGAAGCTTTCTTT. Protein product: CASSFDRSPMNTEAFF.

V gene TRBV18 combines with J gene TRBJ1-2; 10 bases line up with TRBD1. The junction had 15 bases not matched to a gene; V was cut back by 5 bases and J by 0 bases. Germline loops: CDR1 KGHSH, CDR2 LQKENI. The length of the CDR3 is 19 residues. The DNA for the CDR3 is TGTGCCAGCTCAGAACACGGGGGACAGGGGCAATATACTAACTATGGCTACACCTTC. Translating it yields CASSEHGGQGQYTNYGYTF.

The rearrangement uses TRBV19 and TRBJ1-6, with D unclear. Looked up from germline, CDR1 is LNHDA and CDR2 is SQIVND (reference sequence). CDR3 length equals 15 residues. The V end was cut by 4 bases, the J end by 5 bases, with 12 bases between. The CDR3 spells CASSTGGVDNSPLHF. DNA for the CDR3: TGTGCCAGTAGTACAGGTGGTGTGGATAATTCACCCCTCCACTTT.

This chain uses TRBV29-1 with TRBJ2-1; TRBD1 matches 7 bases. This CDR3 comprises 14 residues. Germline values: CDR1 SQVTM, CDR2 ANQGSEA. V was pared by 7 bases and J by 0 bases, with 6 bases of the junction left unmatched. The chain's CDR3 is CSAEDRSSYNEQFF. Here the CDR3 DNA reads TGCAGCGCCGAGGACAGGAGCTCCTACAATGAGCAGTTCTTC.

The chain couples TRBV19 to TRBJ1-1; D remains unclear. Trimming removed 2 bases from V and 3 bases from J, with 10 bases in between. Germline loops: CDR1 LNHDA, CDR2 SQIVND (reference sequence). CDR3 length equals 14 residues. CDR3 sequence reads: CASSITVTHTEAFF. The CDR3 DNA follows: TGTGCCAGTAGTATAACAGTTACCCACACTGAAGCTTTCTTT. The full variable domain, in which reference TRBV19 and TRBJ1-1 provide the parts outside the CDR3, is DGGITQSPKYLFRKEGQNVTLSCEQNLNHDAMYWYRQDPGQGLRLIYYSQIVNDFQKGDIAEGYSVSREKKESFPLTVTSAQKNPTAFYLCASSITVTHTEAFFGQGTRLTVV.

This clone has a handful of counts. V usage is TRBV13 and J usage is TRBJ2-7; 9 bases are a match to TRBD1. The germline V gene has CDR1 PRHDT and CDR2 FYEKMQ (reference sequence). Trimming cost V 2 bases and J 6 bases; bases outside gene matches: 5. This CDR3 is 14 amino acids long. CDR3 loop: CASSLRTGVVEQYF. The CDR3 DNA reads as TGTGCCAGCAGCTTACGGACAGGGGTTGTCGAGCAGTACTTC.

The CDR3 region has the DNA TGTGCCAGCACTCCCAGGGGCCTCACTGAAGCTTTCTTT. This translates into CASTPRGLTEAFF. The chain couples TRBV6-5 to TRBJ1-1; tentative D call: TRBD1 (6 bases). From germline, CDR1 is MNHEY and CDR2 SVGAGI. Trimming cost V 7 bases and J 4 bases, with 13 bases left between them. This CDR3 has 13 amino acids.

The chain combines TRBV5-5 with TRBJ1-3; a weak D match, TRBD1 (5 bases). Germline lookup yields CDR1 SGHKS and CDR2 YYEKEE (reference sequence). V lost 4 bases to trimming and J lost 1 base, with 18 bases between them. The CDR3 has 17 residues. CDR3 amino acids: CASSPREGTMSGNTIYF. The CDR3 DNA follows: TGTGCCAGCAGCCCCAGGGAGGGCACGATGTCTGGAAACACCATATATTTT.

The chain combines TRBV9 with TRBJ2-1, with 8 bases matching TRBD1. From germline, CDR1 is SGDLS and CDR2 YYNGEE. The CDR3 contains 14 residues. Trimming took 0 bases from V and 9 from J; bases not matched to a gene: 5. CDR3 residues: CASSVVTGDGEQFF. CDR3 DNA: TGTGCCAGCAGCGTAGTGACAGGGGATGGTGAGCAGTTCTTC.

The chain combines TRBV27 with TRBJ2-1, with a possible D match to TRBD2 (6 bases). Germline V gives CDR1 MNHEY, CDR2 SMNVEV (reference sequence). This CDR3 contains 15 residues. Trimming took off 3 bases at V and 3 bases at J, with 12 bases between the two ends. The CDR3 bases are TGTGCCAGCAGTTTTCGGGAGCGTGACTACAATGAGCAGTTCTTC. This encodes CASSFRERDYNEQFF.

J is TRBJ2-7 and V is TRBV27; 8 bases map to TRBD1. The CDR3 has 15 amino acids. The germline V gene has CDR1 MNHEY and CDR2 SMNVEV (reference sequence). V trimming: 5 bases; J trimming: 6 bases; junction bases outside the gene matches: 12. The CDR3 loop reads CASSPDRGEPLEQYF. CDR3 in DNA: TGTGCCAGCAGTCCCGACAGGGGAGAACCTCTCGAGCAGTACTTC.

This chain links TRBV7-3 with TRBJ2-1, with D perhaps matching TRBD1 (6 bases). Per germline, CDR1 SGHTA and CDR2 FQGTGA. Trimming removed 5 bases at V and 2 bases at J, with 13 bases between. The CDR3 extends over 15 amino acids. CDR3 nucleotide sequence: TGTGCCAGCAGCCGACGAAGACAGGCCTACAATGAGCAGTTCTTC. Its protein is CASSRRRQAYNEQFF.

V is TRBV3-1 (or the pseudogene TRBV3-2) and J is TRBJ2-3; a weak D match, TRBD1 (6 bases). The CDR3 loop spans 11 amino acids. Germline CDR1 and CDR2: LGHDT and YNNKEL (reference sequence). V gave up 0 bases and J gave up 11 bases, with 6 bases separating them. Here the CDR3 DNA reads TGTGCCAGCAGCCAAGAAGGGGGGCAGTATTTT. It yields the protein CASSQEGGQYF.

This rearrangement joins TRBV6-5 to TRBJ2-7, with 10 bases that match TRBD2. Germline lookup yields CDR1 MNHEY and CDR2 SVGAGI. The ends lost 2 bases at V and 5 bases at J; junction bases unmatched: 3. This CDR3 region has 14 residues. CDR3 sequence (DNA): TGTGCCAGCAGTTACGGGACTAGCGAGGACGAGCAGTACTTC. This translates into CASSYGTSEDEQYF.

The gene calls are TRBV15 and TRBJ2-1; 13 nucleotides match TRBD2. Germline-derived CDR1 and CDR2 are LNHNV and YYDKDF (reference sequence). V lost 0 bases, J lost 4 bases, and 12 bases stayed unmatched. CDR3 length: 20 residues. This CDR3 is CATSRDLRRLAGGDYNEQFF. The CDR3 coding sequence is TGTGCCACCAGCAGAGATCTTCGGCGACTAGCGGGGGGAGATTACAATGAGCAGTTCTTC. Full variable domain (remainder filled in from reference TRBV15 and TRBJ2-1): DAMVIQNPRYQVTQFGKPVTLSCSQTLNHNVMYWYQQKSSQAPKLLFHYYDKDFNNEADTPDNFQSRRPNTSFCFLDIRSPGLGDTAMYLCATSRDLRRLAGGDYNEQFFGPGTRLTVL.

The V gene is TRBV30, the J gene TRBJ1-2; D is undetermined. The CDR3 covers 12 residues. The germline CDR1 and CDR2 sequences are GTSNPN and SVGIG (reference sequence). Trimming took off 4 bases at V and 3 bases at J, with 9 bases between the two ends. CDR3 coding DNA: TGTGCCTGGAAGACAAGCCACTATGGCTACACCTTC. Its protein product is CAWKTSHYGYTF.